The 19 T cell receptor beta chains below all came from one sample that was sequenced in a study of OX40 agonist ivuxolimab in advanced cancers. Using immunoSEQ multiplex PCR, the repertoire was profiled, and TCRdb retains in-frame clones only, with some absent. The sample lists around 28,000 clones, roughly 90% occurring once. The input for sequencing was CD4+ or CD8+ T cells sorted from blood, taken in a trial of the OX40 agonist ivuxolimab. These receptors were obtained from an adult with an advanced solid tumor such as melanoma, head and neck, liver or kidney cancer.

The V call is TRBV7-9, the J call TRBJ2-7; 8 bases agree with TRBD2. The V and J ends lost 3 bases and 6 bases, in that order; junction bases with no gene match: 7. The CDR3 sequence is 14 residues long. From germline, CDR1 is SEHNR and CDR2 FQNEAQ (reference sequence). This CDR3 reads CASSFSGLATEQYF. The CDR3 coding sequence is TGTGCCAGCAGCTTTTCAGGACTAGCAACCGAGCAGTACTTC.

This rearrangement joins TRBV5-1 to TRBJ1-4, with D possibly TRBD1 on 6 matching bases. The CDR3 totals 15 residues. Looked up from germline, CDR1 is SGHRS and CDR2 is YFSETQ. Trimming took 3 bases from V and 8 from J, leaving 17 bases between them. CDR3 in DNA: TGCGCCAGCAGCTCCGAGGAGACAAGGGGGGAAAAACTGTTTTTT. As protein: CASSSEETRGEKLFF.

The V gene is TRBV6-5, the J gene TRBJ2-7; tentatively, D is TRBD1 (6 bases). CDR1 and CDR2 (germline): MNHEY, SVGAGI. Trimming left V 4 bases short and J 12 bases short, with 25 bases between. This CDR3 comprises 15 residues. CDR3 bases: TGTGCCAGCAGTTCTAGAGGGTATCCCCGGGACACTCCGTACTTC. This sequence encodes CASSSRGYPRDTPYF.

The J gene is TRBJ1-2, the V gene TRBV7-9; 7 nucleotides agree with TRBD1. The V gene end was trimmed by 0 bases and the J gene end by 6 bases; junction bases not matched to a gene: 4. This CDR3 spans 14 amino acids. CDR1 is SEHNR and CDR2 is FQNEAQ in the germline V gene (reference sequence). CDR3: CASSLAGRGDGYTF. CDR3 nucleotide sequence: TGTGCCAGCAGCTTAGCAGGCAGGGGGGATGGCTACACCTTC.

This clone is large by share. V and J are TRBV15 and TRBJ2-7; a possible D gene is TRBD2 (6 bases). This CDR3 has 16 residues. Germline V lookup: CDR1 LNHNV, CDR2 YYDKDF (reference sequence). V lost 1 base and J lost 3, with 16 bases in between. The CDR3 is CATSRVGTRAGYEQYF. Here the CDR3 DNA reads TGTGCCACCAGCAGAGTAGGGACCCGAGCGGGCTACGAGCAGTACTTC.

A single count supports this clone. The chain's CDR3 is CASSEYGGGQPQHF. CDR3 coding DNA: TGTGCCAGCAGTGAGTATGGGGGAGGTCAGCCCCAGCATTTT. The rearrangement links TRBV2 to TRBJ1-5; maybe TRBD1 (5 bases). V lost 3 bases and J 6 bases, leaving 12 bases between the germline ends. This CDR3 has 14 amino acids. Germline CDR1 is SNHLY and CDR2 is FYNNEI.

The chain has TRBV19 and TRBJ2-7, with D perhaps matching TRBD2 (7 bases). The CDR3 covers 13 residues. Germline V gene lookup returns CDR1 LNHDA and CDR2 SQIVND (reference sequence). The ends were cut back, 10 bases at V and 5 bases at J, with 18 bases in the middle. CDR3 DNA: TGTGCCACCCGGGGGGCCGCTTGGGACGAGCAGTACTTC. Translation: CATRGAAWDEQYF.

The chain couples TRBV1 to TRBJ2-7; the listed D gene, TRBD2, was not tested against the DNA. TRBV1 is described as a pseudogene. The CDR3 is 13 amino acids. CDR3 in DNA: TGCACCACCTTAGCGGGAGGGCTGTACGAGCAGTACTTC. This codes for CTTLAGGLYEQYF.

The rearrangement uses TRBV7-2 and TRBJ2-7; no clear D gene. CDR3 size: 15 residues. V lost 3 bases, J lost 4 bases, and 16 bases lay in between. The germline V gene has CDR1 SGHTA and CDR2 FQGNSA. Written as DNA, the CDR3 is TGTGCCAGCAGCTTCAACCTAGGGTACTTGTACGAGCAGTACTTC. Translating gives CASSFNLGYLYEQYF.

This clone was counted once. The rearrangement links TRBV6-4 to TRBJ2-1; 7 bases map to TRBD2. Germline loops: CDR1 MRHNA, CDR2 SNTAGT. The CDR3 consists of 15 residues. J was trimmed by 3 bases and V by 2 bases; bases with no gene match: 4. The CDR3: CASSDGLADYNEQFF. In DNA, the CDR3 is TGTGCCAGCAGTGACGGCCTAGCGGACTACAATGAGCAGTTCTTC.

The sample holds a few counts of this clone. The gene calls are TRBV28 and TRBJ1-1, with 8 bases aligning to TRBD1. Germline V gene sequence: CDR1 MDHEN, CDR2 SYDVKM. The CDR3 extends over 13 amino acids. J gave up 8 bases and V 4 bases, and 6 bases lay outside the gene matches. The CDR3 DNA is TGTGCCAGCAGTTACGTGACAGGGGTGGAAGCTTTCTTT. Encoded protein: CASSYVTGVEAFF.

The J gene is TRBJ1-5, the V gene TRBV7-6; D ambiguous. The CDR3 is made up of 19 amino acids. Germline V gene lookup returns CDR1 SGHVS and CDR2 FNYEAQ. V lost 5 bases to trimming and J lost 0 bases, with 23 bases between them. CDR3 region: CASSLIPLAHSYSNQPQHF. The CDR3 nucleotides read TGTGCCAGCAGCCTAATACCCTTAGCCCACAGCTATAGCAATCAGCCCCAGCATTTT.

V is TRBV21-1 and J is TRBJ2-7; the table's D call, TRBD2, was not checked against the DNA. TRBV21-1 is deemed a pseudogene. The CDR3 is 14 amino acids. The CDR3 here is CASSPLATVDEQYF. Here the CDR3 DNA reads TGTGCCAGCAGTCCCTTAGCAACGGTAGACGAGCAGTACTTC.

CDR3 bases: TGTGCCACCAGCGGAGCTGCGGGGGGCTGGGACACCGGGGAGCTGTTTTTT. Translated, it gives CATSGAAGGWDTGELFF. V and J are TRBV15 and TRBJ2-2; 8 bases line up with TRBD2. The CDR3 is made up of 17 amino acids. The V gene's germline CDR1 is LNHNV and CDR2 YYDKDF (reference sequence). V gave up 5 bases and J gave up 3 bases; unmatched junction bases: 11.

The V and J genes are TRBV7-9 and TRBJ2-1; D unresolved. Trimming removed 1 base from V and 4 bases from J, with 8 bases in between. This CDR3 has 14 residues. Germline V gene sequence: CDR1 SEHNR, CDR2 FQNEAQ (reference sequence). CDR3 protein: CASSLVGGYNEQFF. The CDR3 DNA is TGTGCCAGCAGCTTAGTTGGCGGATACAATGAGCAGTTCTTC.

J is TRBJ2-5 and V is TRBV9; D gene uncertain. The J call is doubtful: the DNA matches TRBJ2-7 better. CDR1 SGDLS and CDR2 YYNGEE come from the germline V gene. The CDR3 consists of 14 residues. The CDR3 coding sequence is TGTGCCAGCAGCCACTCGGCCACAGCTGACGAGCAGTACTTC. Protein product: CASSHSATADEQYF.

This clone was observed a handful of times. The CDR3 coding sequence is TGTGCCAGCAGTTACGTGGGACAGGGAGCAGTGCAGTACTTC. Amino acids: CASSYVGQGAVQYF. The J gene is TRBJ2-7, the V gene TRBV6-5; 9 nucleotides match TRBD1. Germline V CDR1 and CDR2: MNHEY, SVGAGI. After removal of 2 bases from V and 9 bases from J, the junction contained 8 bases not matched to a gene. The CDR3 spans 14 residues.

The chain combines TRBV6-6 with TRBJ2-7; 7 bases are a match to TRBD2. From germline, CDR1 is MNHNY and CDR2 SVGAGI (reference sequence). This CDR3 region has 14 residues. With 2 bases clipped from V and 6 bases from J, the junction kept 7 bases outside the gene matches. The CDR3 reads CASSYEGGPIEQYF. CDR3 bases: TGTGCCAGCAGTTACGAGGGAGGGCCGATCGAGCAGTACTTC.

This clone is termed medium-sized. The V call is TRBV19, the J call TRBJ2-7; D gene uncertain. Per germline, CDR1 LNHDA and CDR2 SQIVND (reference sequence). The V end lost 4 bases, the J end lost 6 bases, and 10 bases lay between the germline ends. This CDR3 region has 12 residues. The CDR3, as DNA: TGTGCCAGTAGTAAAACAGAGACCGAGCAGTACTTC. Its translation: CASSKTETEQYF.